Following are 26 T cell receptor beta chains from one sample sequenced in a study of siplizumab effects on memory and regulatory T cells. Sequenced by immunoSEQ multiplex PCR; TCRdb stores in-frame clones only, minus some. Of roughly 93,000 clones detected, roughly 94% appear once; the ten largest clones hold roughly 1.3%. Sequenced sample: non-Treg CD4+ T cells sorted from blood. These TCRs come from a human donor in good health.

The J gene is TRBJ2-1, the V gene TRBV9; TRBD1 matches 7 bases. Germline loops: CDR1 SGDLS, CDR2 YYNGEE. This CDR3 spans 14 amino acids. The V and J ends lost 4 bases and 8 bases, in that order; junction bases with no gene match: 9. The CDR3 is CASSPPRGRDEQFF. The CDR3 coding sequence is TGTGCCAGCAGCCCTCCAAGGGGGCGCGATGAGCAGTTCTTC.

The chain employs TRBV30 and TRBJ1-6; D gene uncertain. V shed 1 base and J shed 0 bases, with 10 bases lying between them. From germline, CDR1 is GTSNPN and CDR2 SVGIG (reference sequence). This CDR3 is 16 amino acids long. In DNA form, the CDR3 reads TGTGCCTGGAGTGACTATAAGAGCTCCTATAATTCACCCCTCCACTTT. Protein product: CAWSDYKSSYNSPLHF.

The rearrangement links TRBV5-1 to TRBJ2-3, with D possibly matching TRBD2 (6 bases). There are 16 residues in the CDR3. The V gene lost 0 bases and the J gene lost 0 bases, with 11 bases spanning the gap. Germline V gives CDR1 SGHRS, CDR2 YFSETQ. The CDR3 DNA reads as TGCGCCAGCAGCTTGGACGTGGGGGGTAGCACAGATACGCAGTATTTT. Translated, it gives CASSLDVGGSTDTQYF.

The chain combines TRBV29-1 with TRBJ2-7; 9 nucleotides agree with TRBD1. The length of the CDR3 is 13 residues. V was pared by 4 bases and J by 4 bases, with 5 bases of the junction left unmatched. CDR1 is SQVTM and CDR2 is ANQGSEA in the germline V gene. The CDR3 protein is CSVGSGQGYEQYF. The DNA of the CDR3 is TGCAGCGTTGGTTCGGGACAGGGTTACGAGCAGTACTTC.

The V call is TRBV6-1, the J call TRBJ1-5; possibly TRBD1 for D (6 bases). Trimming cost V 4 bases and J 2 bases, with 15 bases left between them. The V gene's germline CDR1 is MNHNS and CDR2 SASEGT. CDR3 length equals 16 residues. As DNA, the CDR3 is TGTGCCAGCAGTGCACGCGGGGGCGGAGGCAATCAGCCCCAGCATTTT. It translates to CASSARGGGGNQPQHF.

The chain is built from TRBV28 and TRBJ2-6; possibly TRBD2 for D (6 bases). The germline V gene has CDR1 MDHEN and CDR2 SYDVKM. The ends were cut back, 6 bases at V and 0 bases at J, with 15 bases in the middle. The CDR3 extends over 17 amino acids. The CDR3 region has the DNA TGTGCCAGCAGATCCGGGACTGAATACTCTGGGGCCAACGTCCTGACTTTC. It is translated as CASRSGTEYSGANVLTF.

The CDR3 nucleotides read TGTGCCGGATGGGGGGGTACTGGGGCCAACGTCCTGACTTTC. Translating gives CAGWGGTGANVLTF. The chain joins TRBV2 to TRBJ2-6, with 7 bases lining up with TRBD2. The CDR3 covers 14 residues. Germline loops: CDR1 SNHLY, CDR2 FYNNEI. V shed 11 bases, J shed 2 bases, and the junction held 6 bases outside the gene matches.

This chain uses TRBV29-1 with TRBJ1-1, with no clear D. V dropped 2 bases and J dropped 3 bases, with 10 bases sitting between them. Germline V gene sequence: CDR1 SQVTM, CDR2 ANQGSEA. There are 13 residues in the CDR3. The CDR3: CSVERAGDTEAFF. CDR3 coding DNA: TGCAGCGTTGAAAGGGCCGGGGACACTGAAGCTTTCTTT.

V and J are TRBV2 and TRBJ2-1; maybe TRBD2 (6 bases). The CDR3 is 14 amino acids. Germline-derived CDR1 and CDR2 are SNHLY and FYNNEI. V was shortened by 7 bases and J by 6 bases, with 16 bases between the two germline ends. In nucleotides, the CDR3 is TGTGCCAGCATAAGGGACTGGGTCCCCAATGAGCAGTTCTTC. Translation: CASIRDWVPNEQFF.

The V and J genes are TRBV19 and TRBJ2-6, with 8 nucleotides matching TRBD1. The CDR3 totals 18 residues. In germline, CDR1 is LNHDA, CDR2 SQIVND (reference sequence). Trimming at V came to 5 bases and at J to 1 base, leaving 10 bases not matched to a gene. CDR3 coding DNA: TGTGCCAGTAGTGTGTCCGGAGGACAGGGTTCTGGGGCCAACGTCCTGACTTTC. Protein sequence: CASSVSGGQGSGANVLTF.

The chain recombines TRBV6-1 with TRBJ2-7; perhaps TRBD1 as D (7 bases). This CDR3 is built from 15 residues. Trimming pared 7 bases from V and 3 bases from J, leaving 19 bases between. Germline assignment: CDR1 MNHNS and CDR2 SASEGT. In DNA, the CDR3 is TGTGCCAGCACTCAAGGGGGGACAGTCTTCTACGAGCAGTACTTC. Its protein is CASTQGGTVFYEQYF.

The V call is TRBV4-1, the J call TRBJ1-2; D is undetermined. V was trimmed by 1 base and J by 0 bases, leaving 12 bases between them. The germline V gene has CDR1 MGHRA and CDR2 YSYEKL. The CDR3 is 16 amino acids. CDR3 protein: CASSQVLRSANYGYTF. CDR3 sequence (DNA): TGCGCCAGCAGCCAAGTTCTCCGGTCAGCTAACTATGGCTACACCTTC.

This clone was counted once. The V and J genes are TRBV28 and TRBJ1-2; 8 bases line up with TRBD1. This CDR3 spans 18 amino acids. Germline CDR1 is MDHEN and CDR2 is SYDVKM. With 6 bases clipped from V and 0 bases from J, the junction kept 15 bases outside the gene matches. The chain's CDR3 is CASRFFAVTGASNYGYTF. The CDR3 coding sequence is TGTGCCAGCAGGTTCTTCGCCGTGACAGGGGCCTCTAACTATGGCTACACCTTC.

The genes are TRBV7-9 and TRBJ2-6; 10 bases map to TRBD1. Trimming removed 5 bases from V and 0 bases from J; junction bases left unmatched: 4. The length of the CDR3 is 17 residues. Germline V lookup: CDR1 SEHNR, CDR2 FQNEAQ (reference sequence). The CDR3 is CASSDRDRGSGANVLTF. The DNA of the CDR3 is TGTGCCAGCAGCGACCGGGACAGGGGCTCTGGGGCCAACGTCCTGACTTTC.

The chain employs TRBV6-1 and TRBJ2-6; D is unclear. Germline CDR1 and CDR2: MNHNS and SASEGT. The V end lost 11 bases, the J end lost 0 bases, and 11 bases lay between the germline ends. The CDR3 is 14 amino acids. The DNA of the CDR3 is TGTGCCGGAACTGGAGCCTCTGGGGCCAACGTCCTGACTTTC. Its protein product is CAGTGASGANVLTF.

This chain links TRBV7-6 with TRBJ2-6; D may be TRBD1 or TRBD2 (5 bases each). This CDR3 contains 20 residues. Germline V gene lookup returns CDR1 SGHVS and CDR2 FNYEAQ. Trimming pared 1 base from V and 0 bases from J, leaving 19 bases between. CDR3 in DNA: TGTGCCAGCAGCTTAGAGTCTTTTCGGGACGTCCACTCTGGGGCCAACGTCCTGACTTTC. Protein sequence: CASSLESFRDVHSGANVLTF.

The J gene is TRBJ1-1, the V gene TRBV15; 7 positions match TRBD1. This CDR3 has 16 amino acids. Germline CDR1 is LNHNV and CDR2 is YYDKDF (reference sequence). V shed 5 bases and J 0 bases; nucleotides not matched to a gene: 9. For the CDR3, the DNA is TGTGCCACCAGCCCATACACAGGGGCCCTGAACACTGAAGCTTTCTTT. It specifies CATSPYTGALNTEAFF. Full variable domain (remainder filled in from reference TRBV15 and TRBJ1-1): DAMVIQNPRYQVTQFGKPVTLSCSQTLNHNVMYWYQQKSSQAPKLLFHYYDKDFNNEADTPDNFQSRRPNTSFCFLDIRSPGLGDTAMYLCATSPYTGALNTEAFFGQGTRLTVV.

V gene TRBV30 combines with J gene TRBJ1-2; D ambiguous. The V gene lost 0 bases and the J gene lost 0 bases, with 17 bases spanning the gap. The CDR3 has 17 amino acids. Looked up from germline, CDR1 is GTSNPN and CDR2 is SVGIG (reference sequence). The CDR3 DNA sequence: TGTGCCTGGAGTGTACTTTTGAGGGAAACCGCTAACTATGGCTACACCTTC. Its protein product is CAWSVLLRETANYGYTF.

The chain recombines TRBV29-1 with TRBJ2-1; D not resolved. This CDR3 is 13 amino acids long. Per germline, CDR1 SQVTM and CDR2 ANQGSEA. The V end lost 4 bases, the J end lost 7 bases, and 14 bases lay between the germline ends. The CDR3 sequence is CSVVRQVVNEQFF. The CDR3 bases are TGCAGCGTTGTTCGGCAGGTAGTGAATGAGCAGTTCTTC.

Points on this clone: The identical CDR3 is also encoded by other nucleotide sequences in the sample. This rearrangement joins TRBV18 to TRBJ1-4, with 7 bases fitting TRBD1. The CDR3 extends over 16 amino acids. Germline loops: CDR1 KGHSH, CDR2 LQKENI. The V segment lost 0 bases and the J segment 0 bases; nucleotides outside the gene matches: 1. The CDR3, as DNA: TGTGCCAGCTCACCACCGGGGACAGCAACTAATGAAAAACTGTTTTTT. It encodes CASSPPGTATNEKLFF.

V is TRBV6-5 and J is TRBJ2-1, with D perhaps matching TRBD1 (6 bases). The V end lost 6 bases, the J end lost 6 bases, and 18 bases lay between the germline ends. CDR3 length: 15 residues. The germline gives CDR1 MNHEY, CDR2 SVGAGI. CDR3: CASSRRQARSNEQFF. CDR3 DNA: TGTGCCAGCAGCCGTCGACAGGCGAGAAGCAATGAGCAGTTCTTC.

This clone showed up just a few times. This chain uses TRBV27 with TRBJ1-5; no reliable D call. Germline lookup yields CDR1 MNHEY and CDR2 SMNVEV (reference sequence). CDR3 length: 15 amino acids. Trimming shortened V by 6 bases and J by 0 bases, and 12 bases separated the two germline ends. This chain's CDR3 is CASRGAGNSNQPQHF. Here the CDR3 DNA reads TGTGCCAGCAGGGGTGCGGGGAATAGCAATCAGCCCCAGCATTTT.

The chain has TRBV30 and TRBJ1-1, with a tentative D call TRBD1 (5 bases). The CDR3 extends over 14 amino acids. The germline V and J ends were trimmed by 2 bases and 0 bases, with 10 bases remaining between them. CDR1 and CDR2 from the germline V gene are GTSNPN and SVGIG (reference sequence). The CDR3 DNA reads as TGTGCCTGGAGTCGAGGGACGGTGAACACTGAAGCTTTCTTT. Translating it yields CAWSRGTVNTEAFF.

This sequence joins TRBV11-2 and TRBJ2-3; D might be TRBD2 (6 bases). Trimming took off 0 bases at V and 2 bases at J, with 15 bases between the two ends. CDR3 length: 17 amino acids. In germline, CDR1 is SGHAT, CDR2 FQNNGV. CDR3 residues: CASSLELASGPTDTQYF. CDR3 sequence (DNA): TGTGCCAGCAGCTTAGAGCTAGCGTCTGGCCCCACAGATACGCAGTATTTT.

The chain has TRBV19 and TRBJ1-1, with TRBD1 matching 8 bases. J was trimmed by 6 bases and V by 4 bases; bases with no gene match: 10. This CDR3 has 15 residues. The germline gives CDR1 LNHDA, CDR2 SQIVND (reference sequence). The CDR3 sequence: CASSTADRVLSEAFF. The CDR3 DNA reads TGTGCCAGTAGTACGGCGGACAGGGTACTTTCTGAAGCTTTCTTT. Variable domain in full (rest from reference TRBV19 and TRBJ1-1): DGGITQSPKYLFRKEGQNVTLSCEQNLNHDAMYWYRQDPGQGLRLIYYSQIVNDFQKGDIAEGYSVSREKKESFPLTVTSAQKNPTAFYLCASSTADRVLSEAFFGQGTRLTVV.

The chain joins TRBV5-1 to TRBJ2-7; D possibly corresponds to TRBD1 (5 bases). The V gene's germline CDR1 is SGHRS and CDR2 YFSETQ. The CDR3 runs 15 residues. Trimming took 4 bases from V and 4 from J, leaving 18 bases between them. CDR3 amino acids: CASSADSLGPYEQYF. CDR3 DNA: TGCGCCAGCAGCGCTGACAGCTTAGGCCCTTACGAGCAGTACTTC.